Below, 8 T cell receptor beta chains from the same sample are listed, as sequenced in a study of blood T cell repertoires in COVID-19. Clones were sequenced by immunoSEQ multiplex PCR, and TCRdb holds only the in-frame ones, with some missing. The sample yields 90,000 or so clones, about 88% seen once. The sample taken for sequencing was peripheral blood. These receptors were collected from an elderly man with active or convalescent COVID-19.

The chain recombines TRBV29-1 with TRBJ2-2; 8 positions agree with TRBD1. Germline values: CDR1 SQVTM, CDR2 ANQGSEA. Trimming took 5 bases from V and 2 from J; bases not matched to a gene: 7. The length of the CDR3 is 15 residues. DNA for the CDR3: TGCAGCGTTAGAGCCGGGACAGGCAACACCGGGGAGCTGTTTTTT. This sequence encodes CSVRAGTGNTGELFF.

CDR3 in amino acids: CASSQDRLGQVFFWGYTF. CDR3 DNA sequence: TGTGCCAGCAGCCAAGATCGTTTGGGACAGGTCTTTTTCTGGGGCTACACCTTC. This chain joins TRBV14 and TRBJ1-2; 8 bases match TRBD1. The CDR3 has 18 amino acids. Germline V gene lookup returns CDR1 SGHDN and CDR2 FVKESK. V lost 0 bases to trimming and J lost 8 bases; unmatched junction nucleotides: 17.

V gene TRBV18 combines with J gene TRBJ2-2; D is possibly TRBD2 (6 bases). Germline CDR1 is KGHSH and CDR2 is LQKENI. This CDR3 contains 15 residues. The V gene lost 4 bases and the J gene lost 6 bases, with 15 bases spanning the gap. The CDR3 protein is CASSLGLASAGELFF. CDR3 sequence (DNA): TGTGCCAGCTCACTGGGACTCGCCAGTGCCGGGGAGCTGTTTTTT.

The CDR3: CATPTSLGRNSPLHF. The CDR3 nucleotides read TGTGCCACCCCGACATCTTTGGGGCGAAATTCACCCCTCCACTTT. The chain has TRBV6-5 and TRBJ1-6; tentatively, D is TRBD1 (5 bases). The CDR3 has 15 amino acids. Germline CDR1 is MNHEY and CDR2 is SVGAGI. The V gene lost 10 bases and the J gene lost 7 bases, with 20 bases spanning the gap.

The chain combines TRBV19 with TRBJ2-7, with 11 bases identical to TRBD2. Germline V lookup: CDR1 LNHDA, CDR2 SQIVND (reference sequence). Trimming took 3 bases from V and 4 from J; bases not matched to a gene: 5. CDR3 length equals 15 residues. The CDR3 protein is CASSIRLAGQYEQYF. The DNA of the CDR3 is TGTGCCAGTAGTATCCGACTAGCGGGACAGTACGAGCAGTACTTC. Using reference TRBV19 and TRBJ2-7 for the parts outside the CDR3, the full variable domain is DGGITQSPKYLFRKEGQNVTLSCEQNLNHDAMYWYRQDPGQGLRLIYYSQIVNDFQKGDIAEGYSVSREKKESFPLTVTSAQKNPTAFYLCASSIRLAGQYEQYFGPGTRLTVT.

The chain employs TRBV4-1 and TRBJ2-2; the match to TRBD2 covers 7 bases. V gave up 5 bases and J gave up 2 bases; unmatched junction bases: 5. The length of the CDR3 is 15 residues. CDR1 and CDR2 (germline): MGHRA, YSYEKL. The DNA of the CDR3 is TGCGCCAGCAGCAAGGGGACTATCAACACCGGGGAGCTGTTTTTT. Translating gives CASSKGTINTGELFF.

The V and J genes are TRBV18 and TRBJ1-5, with TRBD1 identical over 9 bases. This CDR3 region has 16 residues. Germline trimming cut 3 bases from V and 6 bases from J; bases unmatched to any gene: 9. The germline CDR1 and CDR2 sequences are KGHSH and LQKENI. CDR3 coding DNA: TGTGCCAGCTCACCGGGGGGACAGGGAACTATTCAGCCCCAGCATTTT. This gives the protein CASSPGGQGTIQPQHF.

The chain recombines TRBV6-5 with TRBJ2-5; 10 nucleotides line up with TRBD2. The J segment lost 7 bases and the V segment lost 4 bases, leaving 6 bases of the junction unmatched. This CDR3 spans 14 amino acids. Germline V gives CDR1 MNHEY, CDR2 SVGAGI. The DNA of the CDR3 is TGTGCCAGCAGTTTGGCTAGCGGGGGAAGGACCCAGTACTTC. Translated: CASSLASGGRTQYF.